A single sample gave rise to the 13 T cell receptor beta chains below, sequenced in a study of blood T cell repertoires in COVID-19. The table came from immunoSEQ multiplex PCR; TCRdb's copy has only in-frame clones and leaves some out. Among over 250,000 clones listed, 70% to 90% were seen once. The specimen sequenced was peripheral blood. The receptors were gathered from a woman in her 70s with acute or convalescent COVID-19.

V usage is TRBV20-1 and J usage is TRBJ1-4, with D unclear. The CDR3 is made up of 11 amino acids. Trimming removed 3 bases from V and 6 bases from J, with 5 bases in between. CDR1 is DFQATT and CDR2 is SNEGSKA in the germline V gene (reference sequence). The DNA of the CDR3 is TGCAGTGCTAGGAGGCATGAAAAACTGTTTTTT. This gives the protein CSARRHEKLFF.

V and J are TRBV6-5 and TRBJ1-2; no definite D call. Germline CDR1 MNHEY, CDR2 SVGAGI. V was cut by 8 bases and J by 5 bases, with 18 bases left in between. There are 14 residues in the CDR3. In DNA, the CDR3 is TGTGCCAGCGAGATAGTGGGAGGGAGTTATGGCTACACCTTC. Amino acid sequence: CASEIVGGSYGYTF.

The gene calls are TRBV5-1 and TRBJ2-7, with TRBD2 matching 7 bases. CDR3 length equals 13 residues. Losses at the gene ends were 4 bases for V and 6 bases for J; bases not matched to a gene: 7. Germline-derived CDR1 and CDR2 are SGHRS and YFSETQ. The CDR3 sequence is CASSHLGEGEQYF. The CDR3 nucleotides are TGCGCCAGCAGCCACCTAGGGGAGGGCGAGCAGTACTTC.

J is TRBJ2-2 and V is TRBV2; maybe TRBD2 (6 bases). CDR1 is SNHLY, CDR2 FYNNEI, per germline. The CDR3 runs to 17 residues. V lost 3 bases to trimming and J lost 5 bases, with 19 bases between them. The CDR3 DNA is TGTGCCAGCAGTGAGGGAACGGGGGTCCGAGGGACCGGGGAGCTGTTTTTT. Translation gives CASSEGTGVRGTGELFF.

This chain links TRBV18 with TRBJ2-1; 8 bases map to TRBD2. The CDR3 totals 16 residues. V was clipped by 1 base and J by 1 base; unmatched bases: 3. The germline CDR1 and CDR2 sequences are KGHSH and LQKENI. For the CDR3, the DNA is TGTGCCAGCTCACCACAGGTAGCGGGGTCCTACAATGAGCAGTTCTTC. Translating gives CASSPQVAGSYNEQFF. The full variable domain, with the rest looked up from reference TRBV18 and TRBJ2-1, is NAGVMQNPRHLVRRRGQEARLRCSPMKGHSHVYWYRQLPEEGLKFMVYLQKENIIDESGMPKERFSAEFPKEGPSILRIQQVVRGDSAAYFCASSPQVAGSYNEQFFGPGTRLTVL.

The chain uses TRBV19 and TRBJ1-2; D may be TRBD1 (5 bases). The germline CDR1 and CDR2 sequences are LNHDA and SQIVND (reference sequence). There are 15 residues in the CDR3. The V end was cut by 6 bases, the J end by 4 bases, with 18 bases between. CDR3 protein: CASRPRGGSRYGYTF. In DNA form, the CDR3 reads TGTGCCAGTAGACCGAGGGGAGGAAGTCGCTATGGCTACACCTTC.

The J gene is TRBJ2-5, the V gene TRBV7-9, with 9 nucleotides matching TRBD1. From germline, CDR1 is SEHNR and CDR2 FQNEAQ (reference sequence). V shed 8 bases, J shed 7 bases, and the junction held 14 bases outside the gene matches. The CDR3 has 15 residues. The CDR3: CASGDTGTGKVTQYF. CDR3 bases: TGTGCCAGCGGGGATACCGGGACAGGGAAGGTGACCCAGTACTTC. The full variable domain, in which reference TRBV7-9 and TRBJ2-5 provide the parts outside the CDR3, is DTGVSQNPRHKITKRGQNVTFRCDPISEHNRLYWYRQTLGQGPEFLTYFQNEAQLEKSRLLSDRFSAERPKGSFSTLEIQRTEQGDSAMYLCASGDTGTGKVTQYFGPGTRLLVL.

The table lists this clone with a few counts. This rearrangement joins TRBV4-1 to TRBJ1-4; D is unclear. V gave up 1 base and J gave up 4 bases, with 10 bases separating them. Germline V gene sequence: CDR1 MGHRA, CDR2 YSYEKL. The CDR3 runs to 15 residues. The CDR3 region has the DNA TGCGCCAGCAGCCAAGTCCCGGGGAATAATGAAAAACTGTTTTTT. Translation: CASSQVPGNNEKLFF.

In the case of this clone: Other DNA sequences in this specimen translate into the identical CDR3. The chain combines TRBV3-1 (or the pseudogene TRBV3-2) with TRBJ1-5; D call uncertain. Germline CDR1 and CDR2: LGHDT and YNNKEL (reference sequence). Trimming removed 3 bases at V and 4 bases at J, with 7 bases between. The CDR3 totals 13 residues. This chain's CDR3 is CASSHEGNQPQHF. In DNA, the CDR3 is TGTGCCAGCAGCCACGAGGGAAATCAGCCCCAGCATTTT.

The chain is built from TRBV3-1 (or the pseudogene TRBV3-2) and TRBJ2-1, with D unresolved. V lost 4 bases and J lost 0, with 22 bases in between. The CDR3 is 19 residues long. The germline V gene has CDR1 LGHDT and CDR2 YNNKEL (reference sequence). CDR3 sequence reads: CASSLIGSSTTSSYNEQFF. DNA for the CDR3: TGTGCCAGCAGCCTCATCGGATCTAGTACCACGAGCTCCTACAATGAGCAGTTCTTC.

The chain carries TRBV3-1 (or the pseudogene TRBV3-2) and TRBJ1-6; no firm D call. CDR3 length: 14 amino acids. The germline CDR1 and CDR2 sequences are LGHDT and YNNKEL (reference sequence). V lost 0 bases to trimming and J lost 7 bases, with 7 bases between them. CDR3 loop: CASSQERGNSPLHF. The DNA for the CDR3 is TGTGCCAGCAGCCAAGAACGCGGGAATTCACCCCTCCACTTT.

The chain links TRBV7-9 to TRBJ1-2, with TRBD1 identical over 7 bases. Germline-derived CDR1 and CDR2 are SEHNR and FQNEAQ (reference sequence). The CDR3 loop spans 13 amino acids. The trim removed 5 bases at V and 12 bases at J, leaving 12 bases unmatched. The CDR3 loop reads CASSLQQGNKHTF. DNA for the CDR3: TGTGCCAGCAGCCTACAACAGGGGAACAAACACACCTTC. Filled out from reference TRBV7-9 and TRBJ1-2, the complete variable domain reads DTGVSQNPRHKITKRGQNVTFRCDPISEHNRLYWYRQTLGQGPEFLTYFQNEAQLEKSRLLSDRFSAERPKGSFSTLEIQRTEQGDSAMYLCASSLQQGNKHTFGSGTRLTVV.

V is TRBV3-1 (or the pseudogene TRBV3-2) and J is TRBJ1-4; D is uncertain. The CDR3 has 14 amino acids. Trimming left V 6 bases short and J 1 base short, with 9 bases between. Germline CDR1 and CDR2: LGHDT and YNNKEL (reference sequence). The chain's CDR3 is CASSYGITNEKLFF. The CDR3 region has the DNA TGTGCCAGCAGTTACGGTATAACTAATGAAAAACTGTTTTTT.